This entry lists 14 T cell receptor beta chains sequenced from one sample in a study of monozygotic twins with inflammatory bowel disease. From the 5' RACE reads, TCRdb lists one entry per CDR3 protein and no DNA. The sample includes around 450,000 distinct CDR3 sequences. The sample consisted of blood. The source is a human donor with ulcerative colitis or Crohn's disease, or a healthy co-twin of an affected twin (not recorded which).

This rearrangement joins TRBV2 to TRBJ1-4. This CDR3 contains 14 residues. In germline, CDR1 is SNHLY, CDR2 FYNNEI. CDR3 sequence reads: CASRVGLGDEKLFF.

Here the CDR3 reads CASSLEGAGETQYF. This chain joins TRBV5-1 and TRBJ2-5; the D gene TCRdb calls, TRBD1, cannot be checked with no DNA. Per germline, CDR1 SGHRS and CDR2 YFSETQ. CDR3 length equals 14 residues.

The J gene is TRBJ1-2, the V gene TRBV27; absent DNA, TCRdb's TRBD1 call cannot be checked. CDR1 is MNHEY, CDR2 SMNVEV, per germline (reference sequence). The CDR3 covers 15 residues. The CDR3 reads CASSLSSGTFFGYTF.

The CDR3 loop reads CASSSLLLVAGTYNEQFF. The rearrangement joins TRBV7-8 to TRBJ2-1; TCRdb's D call, TRBD2, is unchecked because there is no DNA. CDR3 length: 18 amino acids. Germline V gene sequence: CDR1 SGHVS, CDR2 FQNEAQ.

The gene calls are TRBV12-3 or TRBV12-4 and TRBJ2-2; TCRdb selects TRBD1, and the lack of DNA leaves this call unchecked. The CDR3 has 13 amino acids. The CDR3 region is CATGGEGTGELFF.

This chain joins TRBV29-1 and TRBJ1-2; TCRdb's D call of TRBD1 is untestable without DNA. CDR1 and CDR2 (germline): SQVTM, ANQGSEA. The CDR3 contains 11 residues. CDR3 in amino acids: CSVQGNYGYTF.

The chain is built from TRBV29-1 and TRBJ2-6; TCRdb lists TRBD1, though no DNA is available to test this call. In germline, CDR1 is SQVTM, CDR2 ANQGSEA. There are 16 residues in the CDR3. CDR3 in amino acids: CSVERAGAWGANVLTF.

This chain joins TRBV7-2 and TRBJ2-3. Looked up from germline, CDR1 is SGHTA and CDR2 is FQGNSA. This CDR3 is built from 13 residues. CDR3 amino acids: CASSSASTDTQYF.

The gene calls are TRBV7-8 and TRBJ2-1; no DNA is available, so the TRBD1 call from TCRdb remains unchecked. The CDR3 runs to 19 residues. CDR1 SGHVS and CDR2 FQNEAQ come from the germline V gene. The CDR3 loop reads CASSLVGGLGTSPNHEQFF.

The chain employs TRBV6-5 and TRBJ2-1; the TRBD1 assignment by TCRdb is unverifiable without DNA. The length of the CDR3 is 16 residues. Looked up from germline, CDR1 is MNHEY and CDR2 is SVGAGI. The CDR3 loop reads CASSFTPGVLANEQFF.

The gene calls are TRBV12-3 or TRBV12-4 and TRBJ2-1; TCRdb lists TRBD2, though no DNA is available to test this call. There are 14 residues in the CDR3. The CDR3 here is CASSKGGSYNEQFF.

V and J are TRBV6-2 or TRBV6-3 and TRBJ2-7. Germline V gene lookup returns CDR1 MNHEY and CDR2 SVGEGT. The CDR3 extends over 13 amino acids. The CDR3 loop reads CASSIFMAYEQYF.

CDR3 sequence reads: CASGTAGELFF. The gene calls are TRBV2 and TRBJ2-2; lacking DNA, the TRBD1 call made by TCRdb goes unchecked. This CDR3 contains 11 residues. Germline V CDR1 and CDR2: SNHLY, FYNNEI.

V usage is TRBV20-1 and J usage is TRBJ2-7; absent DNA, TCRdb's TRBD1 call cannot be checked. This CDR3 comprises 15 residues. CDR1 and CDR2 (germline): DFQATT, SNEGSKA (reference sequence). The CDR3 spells CSARLTGSGSYEQYF.